One and the same sample provided the 18 T cell receptor beta chains below, sequenced in a study of tumor and adjacent non-tumor tissue in lung cancer (dated by TCRdb to 2016 to 2019). RNA was isolated from bulk unsorted tissue, and RNA quality was assessed with a NanoDrop ND-1000 and an Agilent 2100. Distant non-tumor tissue taken more than 3 cm from the tumor edge was used as the normal lung sample. The library was generated by multiplex PCR. The data were produced on an Illumina HiSeq 2500. TCRbeta libraries were constructed through three rounds of nested PCR with primers (Table S4) according to protocols adapted from ARM-PCR. TCRdb reran the public reads through fastp at Q25 and MiXCR, keeping productive beta chains. A single entry per CDR3 protein holds the most common genes and DNA from its merged rows. The sample table contains approximately 79,000 distinct CDR3 sequences; only one count was recorded for 76% of them. The top ten clonotypes cover under 40% of the sample.

The material sequenced was distant non-tumor lung tissue. The source of these receptors is a man aged 70-80 years with non-small cell lung cancer.

This clonotype was counted many times. The V call is TRBV12-3 or TRBV12-4, the J call TRBJ1-4; D uncertain. Trimming took 2 bases from V and 0 from J, leaving 4 bases between them. The CDR3 covers 14 residues. The CDR3 region has the DNA TGTGCCAGCAGTTTACAGGCAACTAATGAAAAACTGTTTTTT. This translates into CASSLQATNEKLFF.

This clonotype was recorded many times. This chain uses TRBV4-2 with TRBJ2-5, with a possible D match to TRBD2 (6 bases). CDR3 length equals 16 residues. Germline CDR1 reads LGHNA; CDR2 reads YNFKEQ. V was pared by 3 bases and J by 1 base, with 15 bases between. CDR3 sequence reads: CASSQVQRDSQETQYF. The CDR3 DNA follows: TGTGCCAGCAGCCAGGTGCAACGGGACTCCCAAGAGACCCAGTACTTC.

The chain uses TRBV28 and TRBJ1-4; unclear D gene. CDR1 is MDHEN, CDR2 SYDVKM, per germline. The CDR3 covers 15 residues. CDR3 coding DNA: TGTATCAGCAGTCCCTGGTCCCTAACTAATGAAAAACTGTTTTTT. This gives the protein CISSPWSLTNEKLFF.

Details on this clonotype: A read error may account for a junction end that differs from germline. The CDR3 is CATQGNGGYRTDTQYF. The CDR3 DNA reads as TGTGCCACACAAGGTAACGGGGGTTACCGAACAGATACGCAATATTTT. This rearrangement joins TRBV24-1 to TRBJ2-3; weak D call: TRBD2 (6 bases). Germline V gene lookup returns CDR1 KGHDR and CDR2 SFDVKD. The CDR3 runs to 16 residues.

This clonotype was seen at least ten times. J is TRBJ1-1 and V is TRBV6-2 or TRBV6-3; weak D call: TRBD1 (5 bases). The CDR3 length is 17 residues. Germline CDR1 reads MNHEY; CDR2 reads SVGEGT. With 2 bases removed from V and 1 base from J, the gap between germline ends came to 17 bases. The CDR3 reads CASSYPLAGPSNTEAFF. As DNA, the CDR3 is TGTGCCAGCAGTTACCCCTTGGCAGGGCCATCGAACACTGAAGCTTTCTTT.

The sample holds many counts of this clonotype. The chain recombines TRBV6-2 or TRBV6-3 with TRBJ2-7; 7 bases map to TRBD1. CDR3 length: 14 amino acids. The trim removed 7 bases at V and 6 bases at J, leaving 12 bases unmatched. Germline CDR1 is MNHEY and CDR2 is SVGEGT. Here the CDR3 reads CASKIDRVFGEQYF. The CDR3 bases are TGTGCCAGCAAGATAGACAGGGTCTTTGGCGAGCAGTACTTC.

For this clonotype: This may stem from a read error, because a much larger clone lies one nucleotide away. The CDR3 spells CSARDGRNQASNEKLFF. CDR3 in DNA: TGCAGTGCTAGAGATGGAAGGAATCAGGCGTCTAATGAAAAACTGTTTTTT. The chain employs TRBV20-1 and TRBJ1-4, with no clear D. Trimming shortened V by 0 bases and J by 3 bases, and 17 bases separated the two germline ends. This CDR3 is 17 amino acids long. CDR1 is DFQATT and CDR2 is SNEGSKA in the germline V gene (reference sequence).

Ten or more counts support this clonotype. The V gene is TRBV20-1, the J gene TRBJ2-1, with D uncertain. V shed 4 bases and J shed 6 bases, with 13 bases lying between them. The germline gives CDR1 DFQATT, CDR2 SNEGSKA (reference sequence). This CDR3 has 13 residues. CDR3 coding DNA: TGCAGTGCTATCCGTATTGGGATCAATGAGCAGTTCTTC. It specifies CSAIRIGINEQFF.

Note on this clonotype: Mismatch with germline at one junction end may stem from a read error. The chain employs TRBV6-5 and TRBJ2-3, with 10 bases identical to TRBD2. The CDR3 covers 15 residues. Germline V gene lookup returns CDR1 MNHEY and CDR2 SVGAGI. The CDR3 reads CTSRLTSGNTDKQYF. The DNA of the CDR3 is TGTACCAGCAGACTAACTAGCGGGAACACAGATAAGCAGTATTTT.

Concerning this clonotype itself: At one boundary the junction diverges from the germline segment, which might be a read error. The chain carries TRBV4-1 and TRBJ2-3; TRBD2 aligns across 7 bases. Germline values: CDR1 MGHRA, CDR2 YSYEKL. This CDR3 region has 17 residues. The CDR3 spells CASSLTSRVASTDTQNF. The CDR3 DNA is TGCGCCAGCAGCCTGACTAGCCGGGTAGCTAGCACAGATACACAGAATTTT.

This clonotype was seen at least ten times. The chain is built from TRBV12-3 or TRBV12-4 and TRBJ1-3; D gene uncertain. V was pared by 7 bases and J by 2 bases, with 9 bases between. CDR3 length: 13 amino acids. This chain's CDR3 is CASTRAAGNTIYF. The CDR3 region has the DNA TGTGCCAGCACAAGGGCCGCTGGAAACACCATATATTTT.

On this clonotype itself: Germline is not matched at one junction end, which may reflect a read error. The CDR3 loop reads CASGLDLVKTGELFF. The CDR3 DNA sequence: TGTGCCAGCGGCTTAGATTTGGTAAAGACCGGGGAGCTGTTTTTT. This chain joins TRBV11-2 and TRBJ2-2, with D uncertain. The CDR3 contains 15 residues. Germline V CDR1 and CDR2: SGHAT, FQNNGV.

In regard to this clonotype: A single base separates this from a much larger clone, so it may be a read error. The chain combines TRBV12-3 or TRBV12-4 with TRBJ2-5; 7 nucleotides agree with TRBD2. The CDR3 length is 13 residues. The CDR3 DNA follows: TGTGTCAGCACCCTTCGGGGGGTGGAGACCCAGTACTTC. Protein: CVSTLRGVETQYF.

This clonotype has ten or more counts. The chain couples TRBV12-3 or TRBV12-4 to TRBJ2-5, with D possibly being TRBD2 (6 bases). V dropped 7 bases and J dropped 0 bases, with 18 bases sitting between them. This CDR3 spans 16 amino acids. CDR3 sequence reads: CASTHLRGTNQETQYF. CDR3 DNA: TGTGCCAGCACCCACCTGCGGGGAACAAACCAAGAGACCCAGTACTTC.

V gene TRBV4-1 combines with J gene TRBJ2-7; tentative D call: TRBD2 (6 bases). CDR1 and CDR2 (germline): MGHRA, YSYEKL. Trimming took off 7 bases at V and 6 bases at J, with 22 bases between the two ends. CDR3 length: 15 amino acids. Here the CDR3 reads CASNLGGVRDGEQYF. Here the CDR3 DNA reads TGCGCCAGCAATCTTGGAGGGGTGAGGGACGGCGAGCAGTACTTC.

Comment on this clonotype: The germline gene is not matched at one end of the junction; a read error may be the cause. The chain is built from TRBV6-2 or TRBV6-3 and TRBJ2-5; perhaps D is TRBD1 or TRBD2 (6 bases each). The germline CDR1 and CDR2 sequences are MNHEY and SVGEGT. The CDR3 is 13 amino acids. The CDR3 DNA reads as TGTACCAGCAGTGAACAGAGTGGGGGGACACAATACTTC. Translation: CTSSEQSGGTQYF.

V usage is TRBV11-2 and J usage is TRBJ2-7; TRBD1 matches 7 bases. Germline V lookup: CDR1 SGHAT, CDR2 FQNNGV. The J segment lost 4 bases and the V segment lost 8 bases, leaving 14 bases of the junction unmatched. The CDR3 totals 15 residues. CDR3 amino acids: CASDLDRGGRYEQYF. CDR3 in DNA: TGTGCCAGCGATTTAGATCGAGGGGGCCGGTACGAGCAGTACTTC.

V and J are TRBV29-1 and TRBJ2-5; TRBD1 matches at 8 bases. V lost 8 bases, J lost 14 bases, and 19 bases stayed unmatched. Germline V gene sequence: CDR1 SQVTM, CDR2 ANQGSEA. This CDR3 contains 13 residues. CDR3 bases: TGCAGCATACGACAGGGGAACGATGAGATCCATTACTTC. It codes for CSIRQGNDEIHYF. The complete variable domain, with remaining parts taken from reference TRBV29-1 and TRBJ2-5, reads SAVISQKPSRDICQRGTSLTIQCQVDSQVTMMFWYRQQPGQSLTLIATANQGSEATYESGFVIDKFPISRPNLTFSTLTVSNMSPEDSSIYLCSIRQGNDEIHYFGPGTRLLVL.